The clone carrying this T cell receptor (beta chain) was detected a few times. Its antigen is still unknown. The sample is drawn from a study of early T cells in non-severe SARS-CoV-2 infection. Findings and limits, study-wide: Clonotype matching in VDJdb favored anti-spike CD8 responses and did not capture private and CD4 specificities.

The CDR3 covers 16 residues. The germline gives CDR1 SGHVS, CDR2 FNYEAQ. J was trimmed by 5 bases and V by 4 bases; bases with no gene match: 9. Separate cDNA molecules each had unique molecular identifiers attached to them. TCRdb processed the 5' RACE reads anew with MiXCR; each CDR3 protein has one entry. The sample carries approximately 70,000 distinct CDR3 sequences, roughly an eighth recorded once. The chain has TRBV7-6 and TRBJ2-3, with 10 bases fitting TRBD2. The sample taken for sequencing was whole blood. The source of this sequence is an adult who was a healthcare worker with PCR-confirmed SARS-CoV-2 infection or an uninfected control (not recorded which). The DNA for the CDR3 is TGTGCCAGCAGCTCCCAACAGCGGGGGGGCCTAGATACGCAGTATTTT. This translates into CASSSQQRGGLDTQYF.